This T cell receptor beta chain derives from a study of cytomegalovirus exposure and HLA in healthy donors. The germline V gene encodes CDR1 MNHEY and CDR2 SVGAGI. This CDR3 has 14 amino acids. Trimming shortened V by 2 bases and J by 1 base, and 7 bases separated the two germline ends. This clone was seen only once. 60 Vbeta and 13 Jbeta primers were used in PCR. Using immunoSEQ multiplex PCR, the repertoire was profiled, and TCRdb retains in-frame clones only, with some absent. The sample includes 200,000 to 250,000 clones, 60% to 80% seen only once; the top ten take 1.5% to 2%. Source material: PBMCs. The origin of this receptor is a man aged 18 to 29 in good health and CMV-seronegative. The V call is TRBV6-5, the J call TRBJ2-3; D might be TRBD2 (6 bases). CDR3 DNA: TGTGCCAGCAGTTACGGGGAGGGCACAGATACGCAGTATTTT. It specifies CASSYGEGTDTQYF.